These 3 T cell receptor beta chains were sequenced from one sample in a study of blood T cell repertoires in COVID-19. Measured with immunoSEQ multiplex PCR; TCRdb has only the in-frame clones, and not every one. The sample lists tens of thousands of clones; approximately 80% were seen once. Sequencing was performed on peripheral blood. The receptor source for this set is a human donor in a cohort sampled during active COVID-19.

The sample holds a few counts of this clone. The rearrangement uses TRBV11-2 and TRBJ2-1; no clear D gene. Germline-derived CDR1 and CDR2 are SGHAT and FQNNGV. The CDR3 runs to 12 residues. V shed 1 base and J shed 9 bases, with 7 bases lying between them. The CDR3 protein is CASSLGLPEQFF. In DNA, the CDR3 is TGTGCCAGCAGCTTAGGTCTCCCTGAGCAGTTCTTC.

The chain has TRBV7-3 and TRBJ2-1; tentative D call: TRBD2 (6 bases). The germline V gene encodes CDR1 SGHTA and CDR2 FQGTGA. Between the trimmed V and J ends, which lost 3 bases and 3 bases, there was a span of 15 bases. The CDR3 runs to 16 residues. In DNA, the CDR3 is TGTGCCAGCAGCTTGAATCGGGACTTAGTCTACAATGAGCAGTTCTTC. Its translation: CASSLNRDLVYNEQFF. Filled out from reference TRBV7-3 and TRBJ2-1, the complete variable domain reads GAGVSQTPSNKVTEKGKYVELRCDPISGHTALYWYRQSLGQGPEFLIYFQGTGAADDSGLPNDRFFAVRPEGSVSTLKIQRTERGDSAVYLCASSLNRDLVYNEQFFGPGTRLTVL.

V is TRBV5-4 and J is TRBJ2-4; perhaps TRBD1 as D (5 bases). CDR1 SGHNT and CDR2 YYREEE come from the germline V gene (reference sequence). Trimming removed 0 bases at V and 8 bases at J, with 12 bases between. There are 14 residues in the CDR3. The CDR3 is CASSLAGPGDIQYF. The DNA of the CDR3 is TGTGCCAGCAGCTTGGCAGGGCCCGGAGACATTCAGTACTTC. The full variable domain, rest sourced from reference TRBV5-4 and TRBJ2-4, is ETGVTQSPTHLIKTRGQQVTLRCSSQSGHNTVSWYQQALGQGPQFIFQYYREEENGRGNFPPRFSGLQFPNYSSELNVNALELDDSALYLCASSLAGPGDIQYFGAGTRLSVL.